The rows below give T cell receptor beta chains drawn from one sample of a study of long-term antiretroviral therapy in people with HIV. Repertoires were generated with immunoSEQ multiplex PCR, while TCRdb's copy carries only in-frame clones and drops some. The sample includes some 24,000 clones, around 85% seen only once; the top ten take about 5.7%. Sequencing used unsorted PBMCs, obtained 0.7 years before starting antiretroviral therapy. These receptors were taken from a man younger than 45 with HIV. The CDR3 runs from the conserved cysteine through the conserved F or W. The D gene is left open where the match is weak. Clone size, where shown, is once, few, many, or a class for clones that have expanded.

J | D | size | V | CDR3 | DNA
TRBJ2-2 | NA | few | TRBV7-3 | CASSLYQGSGELFF | TGTGCCAGCAGCTTGTATCAGGGATCCGGGGAGCTGTTTTTT
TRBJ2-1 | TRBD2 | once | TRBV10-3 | CAISGRTSGTPNEQFF | TGTGCCATCAGTGGGAGAACTAGCGGGACGCCTAATGAGCAGTTCTTC
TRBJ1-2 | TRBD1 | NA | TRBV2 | CASRDTGEDGYTF | TGTGCCAGCAGAGATACAGGGGAGGATGGCTACACCTTC
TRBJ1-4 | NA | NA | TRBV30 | CAWISGYKLFF | TGTGCCTGGATTTCAGGGTATAAACTGTTTTTT
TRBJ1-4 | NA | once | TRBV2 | CARPHWINEKLFF | TGTGCCAGGCCTCACTGGATTAATGAAAAACTGTTTTTT
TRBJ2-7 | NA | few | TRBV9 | CASSVGSGLEGEQYF | TGTGCCAGCAGCGTAGGAAGCGGGCTGGAGGGCGAGCAGTACTTC
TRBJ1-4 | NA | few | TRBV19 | CASSINSGWKLFF | TGTGCCAGTAGTATAAATTCCGGCTGGAAACTGTTTTTT
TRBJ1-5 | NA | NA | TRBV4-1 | CASSQDMSLVFQPQHF | TGCGCCAGCAGCCAAGATATGAGTCTAGTGTTCCAGCCCCAGCATTTT
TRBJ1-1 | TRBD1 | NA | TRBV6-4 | CASWGAGGNTEAFF | TGTGCCAGCTGGGGGGCAGGGGGTAACACTGAAGCTTTCTTT
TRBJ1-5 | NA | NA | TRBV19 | CASSPTGALTLNQPQHF | TGTGCCAGTAGTCCCACGGGGGCCCTTACACTTAATCAGCCCCAGCATTTT
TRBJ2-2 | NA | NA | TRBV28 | CASRRQARRTGELFF | TGTGCCAGCAGGAGACAGGCCCGGCGGACCGGGGAGCTGTTTTTT
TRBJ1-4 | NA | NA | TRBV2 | CASWGGVEKLFF | TGTGCCTCCTGGGGGGGGGTTGAAAAACTGTTTTTT
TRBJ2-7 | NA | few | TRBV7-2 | CASSLLGPYQYF | TGTGCCAGCAGCTTACTCGGACCCTACCAGTACTTC
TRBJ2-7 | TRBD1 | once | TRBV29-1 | CSATRQGGVYEQYF | TGCAGCGCGACTCGACAGGGGGGTGTCTACGAGCAGTACTTC
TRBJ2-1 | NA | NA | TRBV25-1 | CASSESGWGGPSYNEQFF | TGTGCCAGCAGTGAATCAGGGTGGGGCGGGCCCTCCTACAATGAGCAGTTCTTC
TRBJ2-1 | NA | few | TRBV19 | CASSADSSSYNEQFF | TGTGCCAGTAGTGCCGACTCGAGCTCCTACAATGAGCAGTTCTTC
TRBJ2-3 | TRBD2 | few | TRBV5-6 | CASSWPSGSSTDTQYF | TGTGCCAGCAGCTGGCCTAGCGGGTCTAGCACAGATACGCAGTATTTT
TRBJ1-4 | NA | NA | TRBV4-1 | CASSQEPTVRLFF | TGCGCCAGCAGCCAAGAGCCGACAGTGAGACTGTTTTTT